This T cell receptor (beta chain) was identified during a study of cytomegalovirus exposure and HLA in healthy donors. Remarks on this clone: Its cognate antigen is unknown. At one end, the junction sequence differs from germline, possibly due to a read error.

Study-level results: The CMV antigen specificity of a few CMV-associated chains was confirmed through in vitro analysis. A later analysis found most CMV-associated TCR beta chains apparently HLA-restricted.

In the PCR, 60 Vbeta and 13 Jbeta primers were used. Produced via immunoSEQ multiplex PCR; TCRdb's table is partial and in-frame only. The table records just over 200,000 clones, more than 60% of them present only once. This sequence originates from a man aged 50-59 years in good health and CMV-seronegative. What was sequenced was PBMCs.

CDR3 in DNA: TGCAGCTGCGCATTAGCGGGAGGAGCGCGAAACATTCAGTGCTTC. Amino acid sequence: CSCALAGGARNIQCF. This chain links TRBV29-1 with TRBJ2-4, with 10 bases identical to TRBD2. The CDR3 sequence is 15 residues long. In germline, CDR1 is SQVTM, CDR2 ANQGSEA.